This TCR beta chain was captured by sequencing in a study of CD8 T cells in ankylosing spondylitis. V shed 5 bases, J shed 8 bases, and the junction held 9 bases outside the gene matches. This CDR3 has 14 amino acids. Germline V CDR1 and CDR2: MNHEY, SMNVEV (reference sequence). Study-level findings and limits: There were earlier reports of some motif variants in reactive arthritis synovial fluid and blood. Reports say disease-linked clones showed up significantly more in matched ankylosing spondylitis synovial fluid.

Using quantitative 5'-RACE with molecular barcodes, the authors made TCR beta libraries. TCRdb used MiXCR to reprocess the 5' RACE reads, holding one entry per CDR3 protein. The table includes around 100,000 distinct CDR3 sequences, nearly 25% detected once. This clonotype was picked up a small number of times. Antigen specificity is unknown. The origin of this receptor is a male donor with ankylosing spondylitis. Sequenced material: synovial fluid, either unsorted or a sorted T cell fraction (not recorded which). The chain uses TRBV27 and TRBJ2-1; 7 bases match TRBD1. CDR3 coding DNA: TGTGCCAGCAGTCCCCGACAGGGAAGGGATGAGCAGTTCTTC. Its protein product is CASSPRQGRDEQFF.